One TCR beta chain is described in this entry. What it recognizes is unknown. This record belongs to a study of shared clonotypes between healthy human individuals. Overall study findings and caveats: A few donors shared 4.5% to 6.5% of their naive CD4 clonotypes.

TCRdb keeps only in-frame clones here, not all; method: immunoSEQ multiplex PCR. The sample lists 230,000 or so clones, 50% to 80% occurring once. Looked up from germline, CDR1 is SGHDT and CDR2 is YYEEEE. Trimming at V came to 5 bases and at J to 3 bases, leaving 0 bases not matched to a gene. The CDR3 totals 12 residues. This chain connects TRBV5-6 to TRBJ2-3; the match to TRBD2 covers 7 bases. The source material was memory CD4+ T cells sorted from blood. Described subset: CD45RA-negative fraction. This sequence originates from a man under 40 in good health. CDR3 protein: CASRGGTDTQYF. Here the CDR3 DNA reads TGTGCCAGCAGGGGAGGGACAGATACGCAGTATTTT.